The clone carrying this T cell receptor (beta chain) occurred a few times. Localized lung adenocarcinoma, a non-small cell lung cancer, affected the donors. TCRdb re-analysed the PCR reads in MiXCR, keeping a single row per CDR3 protein. This sample has under 5,000 distinct CDR3 sequences, with about 67% found just once. The data originate from a study of CD4 and CD8 cells across lung adenocarcinoma regions. This CDR3 comprises 13 residues. Deletions cut 5 bases from V and 3 bases from J, with 11 bases between. Germline V CDR1 and CDR2: MNHNS, SASEGT. This sequence originates from a male donor with lung adenocarcinoma. The CD4 and CD8 labels of this study may be unreliable. Input material: CD4+ T cells from the margin of a lung tumor. This chain links TRBV6-1 with TRBJ2-7; the D gene is possibly TRBD1 (5 bases). CDR3 DNA sequence: TGTGCCAGCAGTAGACCGACAGACTACGAGCAGTACTTC. This gives the protein CASSRPTDYEQYF.